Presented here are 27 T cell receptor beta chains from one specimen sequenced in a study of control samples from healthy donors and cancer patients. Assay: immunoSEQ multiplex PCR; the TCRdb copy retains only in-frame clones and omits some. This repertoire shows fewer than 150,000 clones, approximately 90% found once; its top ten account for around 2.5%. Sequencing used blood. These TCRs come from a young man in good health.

CDR3 DNA: TGTGCCAGCAGGTCGCGAGTCGCCCGTACTAGACCTAACACCGGGGAGCTGTTTTTT. Amino acids: CASRSRVARTRPNTGELFF. The V gene is TRBV7-9, the J gene TRBJ2-2; D is perhaps TRBD2 (5 bases). The CDR3 runs 19 residues. Germline CDR1 reads SEHNR; CDR2 reads FQNEAQ (reference sequence). V was clipped by 6 bases and J by 2 bases, with 25 bases between them.

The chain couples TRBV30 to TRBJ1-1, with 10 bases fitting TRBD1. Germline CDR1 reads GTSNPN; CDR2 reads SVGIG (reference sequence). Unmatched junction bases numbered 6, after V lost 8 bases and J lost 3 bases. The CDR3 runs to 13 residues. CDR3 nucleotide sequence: TGTGCCAGACAGGGGGCTTTTGACACTGAAGCTTTCTTT. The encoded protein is CARQGAFDTEAFF.

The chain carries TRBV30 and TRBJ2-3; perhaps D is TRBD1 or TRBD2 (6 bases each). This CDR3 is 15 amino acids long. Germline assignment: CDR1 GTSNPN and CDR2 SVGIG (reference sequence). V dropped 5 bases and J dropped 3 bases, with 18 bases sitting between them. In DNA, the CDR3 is TGTGCCTGGGCGGCCTTGGGGGCGGGAACAGATACGCAGTATTTT. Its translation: CAWAALGAGTDTQYF.

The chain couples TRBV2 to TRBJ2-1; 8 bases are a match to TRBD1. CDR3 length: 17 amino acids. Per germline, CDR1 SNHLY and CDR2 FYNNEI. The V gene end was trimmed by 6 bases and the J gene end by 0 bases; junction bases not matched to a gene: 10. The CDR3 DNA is TGTGCCAGCAGCGTCAAAGGGCAGGGGGCCTCCTACAATGAGCAGTTCTTC. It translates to CASSVKGQGASYNEQFF.

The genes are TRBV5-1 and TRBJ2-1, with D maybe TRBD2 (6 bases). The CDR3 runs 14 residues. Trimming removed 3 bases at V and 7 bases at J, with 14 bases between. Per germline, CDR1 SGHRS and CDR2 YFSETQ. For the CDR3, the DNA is TGCGCCAGCAGCTATGCGGGACCGACGAATGAGCAGTTCTTC. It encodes CASSYAGPTNEQFF.

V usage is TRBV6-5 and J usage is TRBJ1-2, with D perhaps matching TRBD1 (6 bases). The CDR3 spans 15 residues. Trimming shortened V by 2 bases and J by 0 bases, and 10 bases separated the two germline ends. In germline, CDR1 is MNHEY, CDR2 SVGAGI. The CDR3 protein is CASSYRQEANYGYTF. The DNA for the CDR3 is TGTGCCAGCAGTTACCGACAGGAAGCTAACTATGGCTACACCTTC.

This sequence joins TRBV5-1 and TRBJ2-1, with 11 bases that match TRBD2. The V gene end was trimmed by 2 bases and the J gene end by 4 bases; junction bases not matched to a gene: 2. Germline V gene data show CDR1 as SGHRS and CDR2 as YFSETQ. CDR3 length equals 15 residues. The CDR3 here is CASSFGTSGYNEQFF. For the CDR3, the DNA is TGCGCCAGCAGCTTCGGGACTAGCGGTTACAATGAGCAGTTCTTC.

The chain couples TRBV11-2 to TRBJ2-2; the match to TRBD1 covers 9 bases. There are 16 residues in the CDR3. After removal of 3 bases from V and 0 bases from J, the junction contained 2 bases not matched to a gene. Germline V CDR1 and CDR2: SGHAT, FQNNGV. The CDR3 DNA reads TGTGCCAGCAGCTTCACAGGGGGCGCGAACACCGGGGAGCTGTTTTTT. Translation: CASSFTGGANTGELFF. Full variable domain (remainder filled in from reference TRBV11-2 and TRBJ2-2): EAGVAQSPRYKIIEKRQSVAFWCNPISGHATLYWYQQILGQGPKLLIQFQNNGVVDDSQLPKDRFSAERLKGVDSTLKIQPAKLEDSAVYLCASSFTGGANTGELFFGEGSRLTVL.

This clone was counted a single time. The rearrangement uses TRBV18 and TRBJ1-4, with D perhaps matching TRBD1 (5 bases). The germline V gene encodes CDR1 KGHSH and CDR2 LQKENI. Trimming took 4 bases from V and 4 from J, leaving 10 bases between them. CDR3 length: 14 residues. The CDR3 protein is CASSRGRNNEKLFF. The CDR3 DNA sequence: TGTGCCAGCTCACGGGGACGGAATAATGAAAAACTGTTTTTT.

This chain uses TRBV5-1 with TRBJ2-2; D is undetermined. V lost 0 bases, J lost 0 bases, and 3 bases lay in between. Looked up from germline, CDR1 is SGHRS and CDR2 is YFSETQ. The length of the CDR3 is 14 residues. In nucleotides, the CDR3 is TGCGCCAGCAGCTTGGAACCGAACACCGGGGAGCTGTTTTTT. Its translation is CASSLEPNTGELFF.

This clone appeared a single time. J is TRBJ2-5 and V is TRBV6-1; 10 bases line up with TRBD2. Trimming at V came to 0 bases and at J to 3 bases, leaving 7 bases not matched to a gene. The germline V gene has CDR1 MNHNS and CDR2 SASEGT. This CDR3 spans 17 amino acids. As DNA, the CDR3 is TGTGCCAGCAGTGAAGCCCGTGGACTAGCGGAGAAAGAGACCCAGTACTTC. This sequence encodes CASSEARGLAEKETQYF.

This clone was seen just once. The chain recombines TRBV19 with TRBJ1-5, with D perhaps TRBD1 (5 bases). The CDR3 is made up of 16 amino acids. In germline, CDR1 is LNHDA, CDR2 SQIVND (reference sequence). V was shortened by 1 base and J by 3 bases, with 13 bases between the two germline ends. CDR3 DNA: TGTGCCAGTAGTATAGGGGGGGGACGAGCCAATCAGCCCCAGCATTTT. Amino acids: CASSIGGGRANQPQHF.

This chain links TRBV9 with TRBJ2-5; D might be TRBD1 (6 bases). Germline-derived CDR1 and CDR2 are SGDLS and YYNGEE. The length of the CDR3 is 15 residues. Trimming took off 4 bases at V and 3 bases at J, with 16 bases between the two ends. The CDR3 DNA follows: TGTGCCAGCAGCCCTTACACTGGACAGAAAGAGACCCAGTACTTC. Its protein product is CASSPYTGQKETQYF.

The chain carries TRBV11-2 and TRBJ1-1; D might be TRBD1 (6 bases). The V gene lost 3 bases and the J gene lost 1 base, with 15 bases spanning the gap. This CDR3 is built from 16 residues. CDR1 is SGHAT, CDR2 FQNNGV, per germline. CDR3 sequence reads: CASSLVARQANTEAFF. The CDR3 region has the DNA TGTGCCAGCAGCTTGGTTGCCCGACAGGCGAACACTGAAGCTTTCTTT.

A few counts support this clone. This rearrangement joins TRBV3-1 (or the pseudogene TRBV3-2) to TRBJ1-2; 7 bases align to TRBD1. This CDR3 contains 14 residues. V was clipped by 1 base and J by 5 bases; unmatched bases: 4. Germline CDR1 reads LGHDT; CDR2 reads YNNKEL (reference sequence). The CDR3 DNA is TGTGCCAGCAGCCAAGGGGACAGCCGTTATGGCTACACCTTC. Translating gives CASSQGDSRYGYTF.

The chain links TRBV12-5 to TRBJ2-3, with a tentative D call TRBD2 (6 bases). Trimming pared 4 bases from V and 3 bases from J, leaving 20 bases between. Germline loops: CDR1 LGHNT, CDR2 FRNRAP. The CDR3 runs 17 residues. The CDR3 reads CASGSPEGLGVTDTQYF. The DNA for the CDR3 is TGTGCTAGTGGTTCGCCGGAGGGCCTTGGTGTTACAGATACGCAGTATTTT.

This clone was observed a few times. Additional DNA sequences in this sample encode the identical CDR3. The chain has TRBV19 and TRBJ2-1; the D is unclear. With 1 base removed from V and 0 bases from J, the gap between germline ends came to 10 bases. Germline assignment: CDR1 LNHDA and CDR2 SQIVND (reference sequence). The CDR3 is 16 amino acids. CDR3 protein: CASSIGATSSYNEQFF. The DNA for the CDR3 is TGTGCCAGTAGTATAGGGGCAACGAGCTCCTACAATGAGCAGTTCTTC. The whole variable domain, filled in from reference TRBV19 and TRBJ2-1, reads DGGITQSPKYLFRKEGQNVTLSCEQNLNHDAMYWYRQDPGQGLRLIYYSQIVNDFQKGDIAEGYSVSREKKESFPLTVTSAQKNPTAFYLCASSIGATSSYNEQFFGPGTRLTVL.

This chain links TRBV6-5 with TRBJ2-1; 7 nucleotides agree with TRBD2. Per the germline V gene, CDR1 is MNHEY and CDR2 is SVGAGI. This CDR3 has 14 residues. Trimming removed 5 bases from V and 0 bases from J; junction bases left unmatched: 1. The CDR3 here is CASSRTSSYNEQFF. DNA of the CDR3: TGTGCCAGCAGTAGGACTAGCTCCTACAATGAGCAGTTCTTC.

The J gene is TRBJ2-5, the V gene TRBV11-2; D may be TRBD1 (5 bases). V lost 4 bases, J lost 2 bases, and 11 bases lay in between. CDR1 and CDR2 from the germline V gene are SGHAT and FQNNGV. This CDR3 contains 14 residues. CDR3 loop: CASSYLRVQETQYF. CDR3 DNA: TGTGCCAGCAGCTACCTCAGGGTGCAAGAGACCCAGTACTTC.

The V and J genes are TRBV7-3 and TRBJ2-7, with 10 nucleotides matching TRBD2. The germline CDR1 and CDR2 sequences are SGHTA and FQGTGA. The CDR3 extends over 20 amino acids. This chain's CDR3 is CASNLAAQALAGVFILEQYV. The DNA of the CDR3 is TGTGCCAGCAACTTAGCCGCCCAGGCCCTAGCGGGAGTGTTCATCCTCGAGCAGTACGTC.

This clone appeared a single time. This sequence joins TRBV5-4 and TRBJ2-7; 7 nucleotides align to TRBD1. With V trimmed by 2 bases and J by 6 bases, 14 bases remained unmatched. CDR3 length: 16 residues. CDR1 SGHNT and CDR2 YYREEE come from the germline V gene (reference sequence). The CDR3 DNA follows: TGTGCCAGCAGCTTTACAGGGGCGCCAACCCTCGGCGAGCAGTACTTC. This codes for CASSFTGAPTLGEQYF.

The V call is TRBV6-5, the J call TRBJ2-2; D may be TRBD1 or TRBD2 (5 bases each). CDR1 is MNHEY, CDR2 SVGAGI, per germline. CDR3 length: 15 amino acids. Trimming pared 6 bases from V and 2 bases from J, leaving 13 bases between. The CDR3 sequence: CASSRGRRNTGELFF. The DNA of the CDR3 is TGTGCCAGCAGCCGGGGCCGACGCAACACCGGGGAGCTGTTTTTT.

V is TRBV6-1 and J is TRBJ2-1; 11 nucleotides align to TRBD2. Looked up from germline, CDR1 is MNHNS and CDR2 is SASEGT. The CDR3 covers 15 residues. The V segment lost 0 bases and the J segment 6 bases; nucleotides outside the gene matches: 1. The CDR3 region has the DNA TGTGCCAGCAGTGAAGCTAGCGGGGGGGCCAATGAGCAGTTCTTC. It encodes CASSEASGGANEQFF.

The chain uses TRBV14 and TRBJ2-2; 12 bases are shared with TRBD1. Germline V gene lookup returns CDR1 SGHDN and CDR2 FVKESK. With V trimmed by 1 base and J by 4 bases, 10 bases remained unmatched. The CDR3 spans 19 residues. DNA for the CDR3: TGTGCCAGCAGCCAAGGCCCCCGGGGGACAGGGGGCTTCACCGGGGAGCTGTTTTTT. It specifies CASSQGPRGTGGFTGELFF.

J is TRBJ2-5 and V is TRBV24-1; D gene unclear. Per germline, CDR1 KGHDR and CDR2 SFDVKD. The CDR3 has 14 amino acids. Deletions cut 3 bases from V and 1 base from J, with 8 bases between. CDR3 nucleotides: TGTGCCACCAGTGATGGCCCCAGCCAAGAGACCCAGTACTTC. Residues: CATSDGPSQETQYF.

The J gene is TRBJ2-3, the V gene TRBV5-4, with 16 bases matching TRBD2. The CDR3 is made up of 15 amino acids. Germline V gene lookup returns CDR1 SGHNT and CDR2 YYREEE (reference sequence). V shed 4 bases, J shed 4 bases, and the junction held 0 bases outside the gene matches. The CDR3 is CASSGTSGRADTQYF. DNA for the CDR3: TGTGCCAGCAGCGGGACTAGCGGGAGGGCAGATACGCAGTATTTT.

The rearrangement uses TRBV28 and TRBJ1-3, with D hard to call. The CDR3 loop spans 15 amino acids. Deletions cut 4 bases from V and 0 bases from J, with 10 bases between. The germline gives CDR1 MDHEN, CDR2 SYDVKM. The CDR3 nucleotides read TGTGCCAGCAGTTCCGGCCCCAACTCTGGAAACACCATATATTTT. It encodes CASSSGPNSGNTIYF. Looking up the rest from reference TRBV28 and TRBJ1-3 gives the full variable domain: DVKVTQSSRYLVKRTGEKVFLECVQDMDHENMFWYRQDPGLGLRLIYFSYDVKMKEKGDIPEGYSVSREKKERFSLILESASTNQTSMYLCASSSGPNSGNTIYFGEGSWLTVV.